This entry lists 27 T cell receptor beta chains sequenced from one sample in a study of OX40 agonist ivuxolimab in advanced cancers. Assay used: immunoSEQ multiplex PCR; TCRdb lists only in-frame clones, some missing. The sample holds about 46,000 clones, approximately 88% seen once. The input for sequencing was CD4+ or CD8+ T cells sorted from blood, taken in a trial of the OX40 agonist ivuxolimab. These receptors all come from an adult with an advanced solid tumor such as melanoma, head and neck, liver or kidney cancer.

The rearrangement links TRBV30 to TRBJ2-3; the D is unclear. V was cut by 4 bases and J by 5 bases, with 13 bases left in between. Germline CDR1 is GTSNPN and CDR2 is SVGIG (reference sequence). The CDR3 covers 13 residues. CDR3 sequence (DNA): TGTGCCTGGACTGGAGTCTCTCAAGATACGCAGTATTTT. Translated, it gives CAWTGVSQDTQYF.

The chain has TRBV7-6 and TRBJ2-7; weak D call: TRBD1 (5 bases). Germline V gene sequence: CDR1 SGHVS, CDR2 FNYEAQ. The CDR3 is 15 residues long. Trimming removed 6 bases at V and 3 bases at J, with 18 bases between. In DNA, the CDR3 is TGTGCCAGCAGTCTAGGTAGGGGAATCGACTACGAGCAGTACTTC. It specifies CASSLGRGIDYEQYF. Filled out from reference TRBV7-6 and TRBJ2-7, the complete variable domain reads GAGVSQSPRYKVTKRGQDVALRCDPISGHVSLYWYRQALGQGPEFLTYFNYEAQQDKSGLPNDRFSAERPEGSISTLTIQRTEQRDSAMYRCASSLGRGIDYEQYFGPGTRLTVT.

This chain joins TRBV10-3 and TRBJ2-1, with 8 bases lining up with TRBD2. V gave up 6 bases and J gave up 5 bases; unmatched junction bases: 9. The CDR3 is 15 amino acids. Per the germline V gene, CDR1 is ENHRY and CDR2 is SYGVKD. CDR3 protein: CAISGVRGLDNEQFF. The CDR3, as DNA: TGTGCCATCAGCGGAGTTCGGGGACTAGACAATGAGCAGTTCTTC.

The chain has TRBV6-1 and TRBJ2-3; D uncertain. V was pared by 1 base and J by 6 bases, with 14 bases between. The germline gives CDR1 MNHNS, CDR2 SASEGT. The CDR3 is 15 residues long. CDR3 protein: CASSEVASWSDTQYF. CDR3 in DNA: TGTGCCAGCAGTGAAGTCGCTTCTTGGTCCGATACGCAGTATTTT.

V usage is TRBV28 and J usage is TRBJ1-1; D perhaps matches TRBD1 (5 bases). Looked up from germline, CDR1 is MDHEN and CDR2 is SYDVKM. CDR3 length: 15 residues. Between the trimmed V and J ends, which lost 1 base and 3 bases, there was a span of 12 bases. The CDR3 DNA reads as TGTGCCAGCAGTTTATTGGGGCGGCTAGACACTGAAGCTTTCTTT. Protein product: CASSLLGRLDTEAFF.

The chain uses TRBV4-2 and TRBJ1-2, with 8 bases lining up with TRBD1. This CDR3 comprises 15 residues. Germline trimming cut 1 base from V and 7 bases from J; bases unmatched to any gene: 8. CDR1 LGHNA and CDR2 YNFKEQ come from the germline V gene. Written as DNA, the CDR3 is TGTGCCAGCAGCCAAGTGATAACAGGGGGTGGTGGCTACACCTTC. It yields the protein CASSQVITGGGGYTF.

This rearrangement joins TRBV30 to TRBJ1-4, with D uncertain. Germline V lookup: CDR1 GTSNPN, CDR2 SVGIG (reference sequence). The CDR3 length is 13 residues. With 0 bases removed from V and 13 bases from J, the gap between germline ends came to 15 bases. The CDR3, as DNA: TGTGCCTGGAGTGTAGGACCAACGGGCGGACTGTTTTTT. It encodes CAWSVGPTGGLFF.

This clone appeared once. The chain recombines TRBV5-1 with TRBJ2-3; 12 bases line up with TRBD2. V shed 3 bases, J shed 6 bases, and the junction held 8 bases outside the gene matches. The CDR3 has 16 residues. From germline, CDR1 is SGHRS and CDR2 YFSETQ. Here the CDR3 reads CASSSGGTSGRDTQYF. The CDR3 nucleotides read TGCGCCAGCAGCTCAGGAGGTACTAGCGGGAGGGATACGCAGTATTTT.

This clone was recorded a few times. The V and J genes are TRBV7-9 and TRBJ2-3; the D gene is possibly TRBD2 (5 bases). Trimming took off 2 bases at V and 2 bases at J, with 11 bases between the two ends. This CDR3 comprises 15 residues. Germline lookup yields CDR1 SEHNR and CDR2 FQNEAQ (reference sequence). Written as DNA, the CDR3 is TGTGCCAGCAGCTTACGGGCGGGTACCACAGATACGCAGTATTTT. Translation gives CASSLRAGTTDTQYF.

The chain has TRBV9 and TRBJ2-2; tentatively, D is TRBD2 (5 bases). The V end lost 0 bases, the J end lost 6 bases, and 9 bases lay between the germline ends. Germline V gene data show CDR1 as SGDLS and CDR2 as YYNGEE. This CDR3 is built from 14 residues. The CDR3 reads CASSVDSGAGELFF. The CDR3 coding sequence is TGTGCCAGCAGCGTAGACTCCGGGGCCGGGGAGCTGTTTTTT.

The J gene is TRBJ2-2, the V gene TRBV7-2; TRBD2 is a possible D gene (5 bases). Deletions cut 2 bases from V and 8 bases from J, with 9 bases between. The CDR3 runs to 13 residues. Germline CDR1 and CDR2: SGHTA and FQGNSA. CDR3 in DNA: TGTGCCAGCAGCTTAACGAGGGTGGGGGAGCTGTTTTTT. Translation gives CASSLTRVGELFF.

The V gene is TRBV2, the J gene TRBJ1-2; tentative D call: TRBD1 (5 bases). The CDR3 is made up of 16 amino acids. Germline values: CDR1 SNHLY, CDR2 FYNNEI. The V end lost 0 bases, the J end lost 7 bases, and 18 bases lay between the germline ends. The CDR3 DNA follows: TGTGCCAGCAGTGAAGCGCTTGAGGGGTCCCCACCTGGCTACACCTTC. Its translation is CASSEALEGSPPGYTF.

The CDR3, as DNA: TGTGCCAGCAGCTCCGGGGTCGGCGAGCAGTACTTC. It yields the protein CASSSGVGEQYF. The rearrangement joins TRBV5-6 to TRBJ2-7, with TRBD2 as a possible D gene (5 bases). V was shortened by 3 bases and J by 6 bases, with 10 bases between the two germline ends. This CDR3 spans 12 amino acids. The germline V gene encodes CDR1 SGHDT and CDR2 YYEEEE. Full variable domain (rest looked up from reference TRBV5-6 and TRBJ2-7): DAGVTQSPTHLIKTRGQQVTLRCSPKSGHDTVSWYQQALGQGPQFIFQYYEEEERQRGNFPDRFSGHQFPNYSSELNVNALLLGDSALYLCASSSGVGEQYFGPGTRLTVT.

Concerning this clone: The conserved phenylalanine or tryptophan is not found at the CDR3 terminus, so this likely reflects a read error. The limits of the CDR3 on the DNA are not certain, so only TCRdb's listed CDR3 is given. This chain connects TRBV6-1 to TRBJ2-7; TRBD1 is taken as the D call from the table, unchecked against the DNA. Germline lookup yields CDR1 MNHNS and CDR2 SASEGT. The CDR3 is 15 residues long, counting both termini. This CDR3 reads CASSESFKGTPPSYS.

Of note for this clone: One junction end disagrees with the germline gene, perhaps due to a read error. The chain links TRBV27 to TRBJ2-7; D unresolved. This CDR3 contains 9 residues. The germline V gene has CDR1 MNHEY and CDR2 SMNVEV (reference sequence). The CDR3 loop reads CHNGTEQYF. The CDR3 nucleotides are TGCCATAATGGAACCGAGCAGTACTTC.

The gene calls are TRBV4-3 and TRBJ2-1; D possibly corresponds to TRBD1 (6 bases). The CDR3 totals 18 residues. Germline CDR1 is LGHNA and CDR2 is YSLEER. The V and J ends lost 1 base and 2 bases respectively, with 18 bases between them. This CDR3 reads CASSQVWTRDTPYNEQFF. CDR3 sequence (DNA): TGCGCCAGCAGCCAAGTCTGGACCCGGGACACTCCCTACAATGAGCAGTTCTTC.

V gene TRBV9 combines with J gene TRBJ2-2; TRBD1 agrees at 12 bases. CDR1 is SGDLS and CDR2 is YYNGEE in the germline V gene. The CDR3 totals 17 residues. The V segment lost 4 bases and the J segment 4 bases; nucleotides outside the gene matches: 8. The CDR3 region is CASSPGTGGLGTGELFF. CDR3 DNA: TGTGCCAGCAGCCCCGGGACAGGGGGCCTCGGCACCGGGGAGCTGTTTTTT. Complete variable domain (other parts from reference TRBV9 and TRBJ2-2): DSGVTQTPKHLITATGQRVTLRCSPRSGDLSVYWYQQSLDQGLQFLIQYYNGEERAKGNILERFSAQQFPDLHSELNLSSLELGDSALYFCASSPGTGGLGTGELFFGEGSRLTVL.

The genes are TRBV9 and TRBJ1-3, with D tentatively TRBD1 (5 bases). CDR1 SGDLS and CDR2 YYNGEE come from the germline V gene. The germline V and J ends were trimmed by 3 bases and 0 bases, with 13 bases remaining between them. There are 16 residues in the CDR3. The CDR3 sequence is CASSALADSSGNTIYF. The CDR3 DNA reads TGTGCCAGCAGCGCCCTCGCCGACAGCTCTGGAAACACCATATATTTT.

This chain links TRBV9 with TRBJ2-3; no clear D. Looked up from germline, CDR1 is SGDLS and CDR2 is YYNGEE. The CDR3 contains 15 residues. V was cut by 0 bases and J by 2 bases, with 10 bases left in between. The CDR3 DNA reads as TGTGCCAGCAGCGTAGTGGGTGGGGTCACAGATACGCAGTATTTT. Translated: CASSVVGGVTDTQYF.

V gene TRBV6-1 combines with J gene TRBJ2-1; the D is unclear. The CDR3 runs to 15 residues. The germline V and J ends were trimmed by 1 base and 1 base, with 8 bases remaining between them. CDR1 is MNHNS and CDR2 is SASEGT in the germline V gene. Written as DNA, the CDR3 is TGTGCCAGCAGTGAAGGGGGTGGATCCTACAATGAGCAGTTCTTC. It yields the protein CASSEGGGSYNEQFF.

This chain links TRBV5-1 with TRBJ2-1; tentatively, D is TRBD2 (6 bases). V lost 0 bases and J 15 bases, leaving 13 bases between the germline ends. The CDR3 consists of 12 residues. CDR1 and CDR2 from the germline V gene are SGHRS and YFSETQ. Here the CDR3 reads CASSLGRDRGFF. In DNA form, the CDR3 reads TGCGCCAGCAGCTTGGGGCGGGATCGGGGGTTCTTC.

The chain uses TRBV5-8 and TRBJ2-1; TRBD1 aligns across 10 bases. With 5 bases clipped from V and 8 bases from J, the junction kept 4 bases outside the gene matches. The length of the CDR3 is 13 residues. Germline V gene lookup returns CDR1 SGHTS and CDR2 YDEGEE. The CDR3 region is CASRGDRGHEQFF. The CDR3 region has the DNA TGTGCCAGCAGGGGCGACAGGGGGCATGAGCAGTTCTTC.

The V and J genes are TRBV28 and TRBJ2-7; D is possibly TRBD1 (5 bases). Trimming stripped 8 bases from V and 2 bases from J, with 22 bases between. Germline assignment: CDR1 MDHEN and CDR2 SYDVKM. The CDR3 is 16 amino acids. The CDR3 DNA reads as TGTGCCAGCCGCCACCCCGGAACAGGACGCCCCTACGAGCAGTACTTC. This gives the protein CASRHPGTGRPYEQYF.

CDR3 residues: CASSSSTGKGYEQYF. In DNA form, the CDR3 reads TGTGCCAGCAGCTCCTCGACAGGAAAGGGGTACGAGCAGTACTTC. This rearrangement joins TRBV7-2 to TRBJ2-7; weak D call: TRBD1 (6 bases). V lost 4 bases and J 4 bases, leaving 17 bases between the germline ends. The CDR3 covers 15 residues. The germline V gene has CDR1 SGHTA and CDR2 FQGNSA.

This clone has a single count. This chain links TRBV29-1 with TRBJ2-1, with D unresolved. V dropped 3 bases and J dropped 3 bases, with 9 bases sitting between them. The CDR3 consists of 13 residues. Germline loops: CDR1 SQVTM, CDR2 ANQGSEA. The CDR3 loop reads CSVDSTNYNEQFF. DNA for the CDR3: TGCAGCGTTGACAGCACCAACTACAATGAGCAGTTCTTC.

This clone was counted only a few times. The gene calls are TRBV7-6 and TRBJ1-6, with D perhaps matching TRBD1 (6 bases). Trimming took off 5 bases at V and 5 bases at J, with 10 bases between the two ends. The germline V gene encodes CDR1 SGHVS and CDR2 FNYEAQ. CDR3 size: 14 residues. CDR3 region: CASSPTGNNSPLHF. The CDR3, as DNA: TGTGCCAGCAGCCCCACAGGGAATAATTCACCCCTCCACTTT.

The CDR3 DNA sequence: TGCGCCAGCAGCCATATGACAGGGGGCACTGAAGCTTTCTTT. Its protein product is CASSHMTGGTEAFF. The rearrangement joins TRBV4-1 to TRBJ1-1, with 9 bases identical to TRBD1. CDR3 length: 14 residues. Trimming cost V 3 bases and J 4 bases; bases outside gene matches: 3. Germline V CDR1 and CDR2: MGHRA, YSYEKL.